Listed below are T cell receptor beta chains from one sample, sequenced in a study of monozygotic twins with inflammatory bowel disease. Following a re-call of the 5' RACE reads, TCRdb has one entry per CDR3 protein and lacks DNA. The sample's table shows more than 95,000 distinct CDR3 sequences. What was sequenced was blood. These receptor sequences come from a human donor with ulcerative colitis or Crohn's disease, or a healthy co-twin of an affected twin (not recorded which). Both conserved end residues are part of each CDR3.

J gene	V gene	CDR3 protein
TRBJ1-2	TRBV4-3	CASSQGASIRYGYTF
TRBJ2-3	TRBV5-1	CASSYGLAGDLSDTQYF
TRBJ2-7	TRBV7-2	CASRLGPSYEQYF
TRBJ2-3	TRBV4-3	CASSHLAGGTDTQYF
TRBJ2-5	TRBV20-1	CSASISGVQETQYF
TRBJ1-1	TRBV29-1	CSVEWARSNTEAFF
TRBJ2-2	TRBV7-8	CASSLAQGSGELFF
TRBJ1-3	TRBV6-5	CASSYGGTGGFGNTIYF
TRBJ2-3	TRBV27	CASSSGTESDTQYF
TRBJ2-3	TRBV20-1	CSAPLRTNTDTQYF
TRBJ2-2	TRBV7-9	CASSSARVAGNTGELFF
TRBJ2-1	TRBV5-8	CASSPMGPYNEQFF
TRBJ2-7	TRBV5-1	CASSRGPVSPYEQYF
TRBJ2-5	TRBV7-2	CASSQGQGGTKTQYF
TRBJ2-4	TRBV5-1	CASSPLGDIQYF
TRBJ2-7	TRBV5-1	CASSLARVGKTSYEQYF
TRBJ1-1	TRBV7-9	CASSPTGMNTEAFF